These 32 T cell receptor beta chains were sequenced from one sample in a study of blood T cell repertoires in COVID-19. The assay was immunoSEQ multiplex PCR, and TCRdb's table has in-frame clones only and misses some. Of about 240,000 clones in the sample, about nine tenths were seen once. Sequencing was carried out using peripheral blood. The origin of the receptors is a man aged 60 to 69 who had recovered from COVID-19.

Only a few counts were recorded for this clone. This chain uses TRBV19 with TRBJ1-5; D is unresolved. The germline V gene has CDR1 LNHDA and CDR2 SQIVND (reference sequence). This CDR3 is built from 15 residues. Trimming pared 2 bases from V and 5 bases from J, leaving 13 bases between. The DNA for the CDR3 is TGTGCCAGTAGTATATTGAGGGCCGGCGATCAGCCCCAGCATTTT. This encodes CASSILRAGDQPQHF.

The genes are TRBV7-9 and TRBJ2-3, with 7 positions matching TRBD2. The CDR3 runs 16 residues. V shed 3 bases, J shed 2 bases, and the junction held 8 bases outside the gene matches. Germline CDR1 is SEHNR and CDR2 is FQNEAQ (reference sequence). CDR3 loop: CASSLGIAGYTDTQYF. CDR3 sequence (DNA): TGTGCCAGCAGCTTGGGAATAGCGGGCTACACAGATACGCAGTATTTT.

To note about this clone: Other nucleotide sequences from this sample produce the same CDR3. The rearrangement joins TRBV6-6 to TRBJ2-2, with 10 bases lining up with TRBD2. The junction had 3 bases not matched to a gene; V was cut back by 5 bases and J by 0 bases. Germline V gene data show CDR1 as MNHNY and CDR2 as SVGAGI (reference sequence). There are 16 residues in the CDR3. CDR3 DNA sequence: TGTGCCAGCAGTCGGGGGACTAGCGCGAACACCGGGGAGCTGTTTTTT. This gives the protein CASSRGTSANTGELFF.

Concerning this clone: The DNA is left out, because the CDR3 cannot be placed on it with certainty; the CDR3 is given as TCRdb lists it. The chain links TRBV28 to TRBJ1-2; the table gives TRBD1 as D, unverified against the DNA. The germline V gene has CDR1 MDHEN and CDR2 SYDVKM. The CDR3 has 14 residues if both end residues are counted. The CDR3 loop reads CASSLAQAGYGYTF.

The gene calls are TRBV9 and TRBJ2-3, with D possibly being TRBD2 (6 bases). V dropped 4 bases and J dropped 6 bases, with 12 bases sitting between them. CDR1 is SGDLS, CDR2 YYNGEE, per germline. The CDR3 is 13 amino acids. CDR3 protein: CASSPGTHDTQYF. As DNA, the CDR3 is TGTGCCAGCAGCCCCGGGACTCATGATACGCAGTATTTT.

J is TRBJ1-2 and V is TRBV6-5; no firm D call. With 0 bases removed from V and 4 bases from J, the gap between germline ends came to 9 bases. The CDR3 has 14 residues. Germline assignment: CDR1 MNHEY and CDR2 SVGAGI. CDR3: CASSYSGALYGYTF. The CDR3 DNA is TGTGCCAGCAGTTACTCCGGAGCACTCTATGGCTACACCTTC.

J is TRBJ2-3 and V is TRBV29-1; no firm D call. The CDR3 sequence is 12 residues long. V dropped 2 bases and J dropped 4 bases, with 7 bases sitting between them. Germline V gives CDR1 SQVTM, CDR2 ANQGSEA. CDR3 amino acids: CSVETSADTQYF. CDR3 coding DNA: TGCAGCGTTGAAACCAGTGCAGATACGCAGTATTTT.

A few counts support this clone. V is TRBV4-1 and J is TRBJ1-6; possibly TRBD1 for D (5 bases). The V and J ends lost 3 bases and 1 base respectively, with 10 bases between them. Germline assignment: CDR1 MGHRA and CDR2 YSYEKL. The CDR3 sequence is 16 residues long. DNA of the CDR3: TGCGCCAGCAGCCAGACAGCCTGGTCCTATAATTCACCCCTCCACTTT. Its translation is CASSQTAWSYNSPLHF.

The CDR3 sequence: CASSLASQSNYGYTF. The CDR3 DNA reads as TGTGCCAGCAGCTTAGCGTCGCAGTCTAACTATGGCTACACCTTC. The genes are TRBV7-2 and TRBJ1-2; no reliable D call. Germline V CDR1 and CDR2: SGHTA, FQGNSA. The V end was cut by 0 bases, the J end by 0 bases, with 8 bases between. CDR3 length: 15 residues. Full variable domain (outside the CDR3, taken from reference TRBV7-2 and TRBJ1-2): GAGVSQSPSNKVTEKGKDVELRCDPISGHTALYWYRQSLGQGLEFLIYFQGNSAPDKSGLPSDRFSAERTGGSVSTLTIQRTQQEDSAVYLCASSLASQSNYGYTFGSGTRLTVV.

J is TRBJ2-1 and V is TRBV19; D perhaps matches TRBD1 (6 bases). CDR1 and CDR2 from the germline V gene are LNHDA and SQIVND (reference sequence). V lost 6 bases and J 4 bases, leaving 13 bases between the germline ends. This CDR3 is 14 amino acids long. As DNA, the CDR3 is TGTGCCAGTAGGGCAGAAGGGGGTTACAATGAGCAGTTCTTC. It yields the protein CASRAEGGYNEQFF.

V and J are TRBV5-6 and TRBJ2-2; D gene unclear. There are 13 residues in the CDR3. CDR1 is SGHDT and CDR2 is YYEEEE in the germline V gene. The ends were cut back, 5 bases at V and 3 bases at J, with 8 bases in the middle. CDR3 DNA sequence: TGTGCCAGCAGATGGCAGGACACCGGGGAGCTGTTTTTT. Its protein product is CASRWQDTGELFF.

The V gene is TRBV6-5, the J gene TRBJ2-3; D is ambiguous. V lost 6 bases and J 5 bases, leaving 15 bases between the germline ends. The CDR3 runs to 14 residues. From germline, CDR1 is MNHEY and CDR2 SVGAGI. DNA of the CDR3: TGTGCCAGCAGCTCGCCCTACCCGAGAGATACGCAGTATTTT. Protein product: CASSSPYPRDTQYF.

The chain employs TRBV2 and TRBJ1-3; 8 positions agree with TRBD1. The J segment lost 0 bases and the V segment lost 6 bases, leaving 7 bases of the junction unmatched. This CDR3 is built from 16 residues. Looked up from germline, CDR1 is SNHLY and CDR2 is FYNNEI. The CDR3 here is CASRVNRGVSGNTIYF. CDR3 in DNA: TGTGCCAGCAGGGTAAACAGGGGGGTCTCTGGAAACACCATATATTTT. The full variable domain, completed using reference TRBV2 and TRBJ1-3, is EPEVTQTPSHQVTQMGQEVILRCVPISNHLYFYWYRQILGQKVEFLVSFYNNEISEKSEIFDDQFSVERPDGSNFTLKIRSTKLEDSAMYFCASRVNRGVSGNTIYFGEGSWLTVV.

V usage is TRBV27 and J usage is TRBJ1-2, with D perhaps matching TRBD1 (5 bases). The CDR3 consists of 14 residues. Trimming removed 8 bases at V and 4 bases at J, with 17 bases between. Germline assignment: CDR1 MNHEY and CDR2 SMNVEV (reference sequence). In DNA, the CDR3 is TGTGCCAGCCGATCTGGGGGAGGTCCCTATGGCTACACCTTC. This gives the protein CASRSGGGPYGYTF.

This sequence joins TRBV6-4 and TRBJ1-2; D is ambiguous. Germline CDR1 and CDR2: MRHNA and SNTAGT. This CDR3 comprises 14 residues. Trimming shortened V by 3 bases and J by 7 bases, and 15 bases separated the two germline ends. The CDR3 sequence is CASSDGVSSGGYTF. As DNA, the CDR3 is TGTGCCAGCAGTGATGGGGTTTCAAGCGGTGGCTACACCTTC.

J is TRBJ2-2 and V is TRBV2; 7 nucleotides align to TRBD1. Germline trimming cut 10 bases from V and 1 base from J; bases unmatched to any gene: 9. CDR1 and CDR2 (germline): SNHLY, FYNNEI. The CDR3 consists of 15 residues. The CDR3 spells CATARTGVNTGELFF. The CDR3 DNA sequence: TGTGCCACCGCCCGGACAGGCGTGAACACCGGGGAGCTGTTTTTT.

V and J are TRBV11-3 and TRBJ2-3, with TRBD1 matching over 12 bases. Germline V gene lookup returns CDR1 SGHNT and CDR2 YENEEA. The V segment lost 3 bases and the J segment 1 base; nucleotides outside the gene matches: 8. The CDR3 extends over 18 amino acids. The CDR3 coding sequence is TGTGCCAGCAGCTTGGGACAGGGGGCAGGATGGGGCACAGATACGCAGTATTTT. Encoded protein: CASSLGQGAGWGTDTQYF. Together with reference TRBV11-3 and TRBJ2-3, the CDR3 gives the full variable domain: EAGVVQSPRYKIIEKKQPVAFWCNPISGHNTLYWYLQNLGQGPELLIRYENEEAVDDSQLPKDRFSAERLKGVDSTLKIQPAELGDSAVYLCASSLGQGAGWGTDTQYFGPGTRLTVL.

The chain carries TRBV10-2 and TRBJ2-2; 13 positions agree with TRBD2. Germline V CDR1 and CDR2: WSHSY, SAAADI. The CDR3 is 21 amino acids. The junction had 12 bases not matched to a gene; V was cut back by 2 bases and J by 0 bases. This CDR3 reads CASSEAPGLAGPVANTGELFF. The CDR3 DNA reads as TGCGCCAGCAGTGAGGCGCCGGGACTAGCGGGGCCCGTCGCGAACACCGGGGAGCTGTTTTTT.

The chain employs TRBV2 and TRBJ2-1, with D possibly TRBD2 on 6 matching bases. Germline V gene sequence: CDR1 SNHLY, CDR2 FYNNEI. This CDR3 is built from 14 residues. V lost 8 bases and J 9 bases, leaving 20 bases between the germline ends. CDR3 in DNA: TGTGCCAGCCCAGTACCTAGACTGGGGGGTGAGCAGTTCTTC. It yields the protein CASPVPRLGGEQFF.

This clone came up once. The rearrangement uses TRBV7-9 and TRBJ1-2; 7 bases line up with TRBD1. The junction had 7 bases not matched to a gene; V was cut back by 5 bases and J by 7 bases. This CDR3 contains 13 residues. Germline V gives CDR1 SEHNR, CDR2 FQNEAQ (reference sequence). The CDR3 DNA is TGTGCCAGCAGCATCCGGGACAGTTTTGGCTACACCTTC. Translated: CASSIRDSFGYTF.

The V call is TRBV24-1, the J call TRBJ2-2, with a weak D call TRBD1 (5 bases). In germline, CDR1 is KGHDR, CDR2 SFDVKD. V gave up 9 bases and J gave up 1 base, with 5 bases separating them. CDR3 size: 12 residues. CDR3 nucleotides: TGTGCCACCCAGGGGAACACCGGGGAGCTGTTTTTT. This sequence encodes CATQGNTGELFF.

The J gene is TRBJ2-2, the V gene TRBV5-4, with a tentative D call TRBD2 (5 bases). CDR1 and CDR2 from the germline V gene are SGHNT and YYREEE (reference sequence). V was shortened by 3 bases and J by 4 bases, with 19 bases between the two germline ends. The CDR3 is made up of 17 amino acids. In DNA form, the CDR3 reads TGTGCCAGCAGCTCTACTAGGCGGCCTTCGGGCACCGGGGAGCTGTTTTTT. Its translation: CASSSTRRPSGTGELFF.

This rearrangement joins TRBV18 to TRBJ1-6; TRBD1 matches 7 bases. J lost 7 bases, V lost 0 bases, and 3 bases had no gene match. Germline V CDR1 and CDR2: KGHSH, LQKENI. This CDR3 has 15 amino acids. The chain's CDR3 is CASSPPQGKNSPLHF. The CDR3 region has the DNA TGTGCCAGCTCACCACCACAGGGGAAGAATTCACCCCTCCACTTT.

The chain is built from TRBV19 and TRBJ2-7; D unresolved. The CDR3 length is 15 residues. V lost 3 bases and J 0 bases, leaving 12 bases between the germline ends. Germline V lookup: CDR1 LNHDA, CDR2 SQIVND (reference sequence). CDR3 loop: CASSMAARSSYEQYF. CDR3 DNA: TGTGCCAGTAGTATGGCAGCGCGAAGCTCCTACGAGCAGTACTTC. The full variable domain, its missing parts supplied by reference TRBV19 and TRBJ2-7, is DGGITQSPKYLFRKEGQNVTLSCEQNLNHDAMYWYRQDPGQGLRLIYYSQIVNDFQKGDIAEGYSVSREKKESFPLTVTSAQKNPTAFYLCASSMAARSSYEQYFGPGTRLTVT.

There are a few counts of this clone. The chain uses TRBV6-1 and TRBJ1-1; TRBD1 might be the D (6 bases). The V end lost 3 bases, the J end lost 3 bases, and 11 bases lay between the germline ends. Germline CDR1 and CDR2: MNHNS and SASEGT. The length of the CDR3 is 14 residues. The CDR3 region has the DNA TGTGCCAGCAGTGACCCACAGGGTTACACTGAAGCTTTCTTT. This sequence encodes CASSDPQGYTEAFF.

CDR3 DNA sequence: TGTGCCAGCAGCTTGGTCAGTGGGACAGGGGGGCCTGAAGCTTTCTTT. Translation: CASSLVSGTGGPEAFF. This chain uses TRBV5-5 with TRBJ1-1; 11 nucleotides align to TRBD1. Germline CDR1 and CDR2: SGHKS and YYEKEE (reference sequence). The CDR3 has 16 residues. The J segment lost 6 bases and the V segment lost 0 bases, leaving 7 bases of the junction unmatched.

This chain connects TRBV19 to TRBJ1-5; D is perhaps TRBD1 (6 bases). The CDR3 is 17 amino acids. CDR1 is LNHDA and CDR2 is SQIVND in the germline V gene (reference sequence). Trimming shortened V by 5 bases and J by 0 bases, and 17 bases separated the two germline ends. CDR3 sequence: CASSRPEGDYSNQPQHF. The CDR3 nucleotides are TGTGCCAGTAGTCGCCCCGAGGGGGATTATAGCAATCAGCCCCAGCATTTT.

In its sample, this clone was seen once. This chain uses TRBV7-9 with TRBJ2-6, with a possible D match to TRBD2 (5 bases). CDR3 length: 15 residues. Germline CDR1 is SEHNR and CDR2 is FQNEAQ (reference sequence). The CDR3 nucleotides are TGTTGGCGGGTCCCAGAAAGCTCTGGGGCCAACGTCCTGACTTTC. This encodes CWRVPESSGANVLTF.

The chain is built from TRBV6-5 and TRBJ2-5; 10 nucleotides match TRBD1. Per the germline V gene, CDR1 is MNHEY and CDR2 is SVGAGI. V lost 8 bases and J lost 5; bases outside the gene matches: 5. The CDR3 covers 13 residues. The DNA for the CDR3 is TGTGCCAGCCGGGAGGACAGGGGGGAGACCCAGTACTTC. It codes for CASREDRGETQYF.

The chain is built from TRBV6-6 and TRBJ1-6; TRBD1 is a possible D gene (5 bases). This CDR3 has 15 residues. Trimming removed 4 bases from V and 8 bases from J, with 15 bases in between. The germline V gene encodes CDR1 MNHNY and CDR2 SVGAGI (reference sequence). DNA for the CDR3: TGTGCCAGCAGTTTAGGGGTTTCGGTGGATTCACCCCTCCACTTT. This encodes CASSLGVSVDSPLHF.

This chain uses TRBV14 with TRBJ2-7; 10 nucleotides align to TRBD1. The J segment lost 5 bases and the V segment lost 1 base, leaving 5 bases of the junction unmatched. Per the germline V gene, CDR1 is SGHDN and CDR2 is FVKESK. The CDR3 has 15 amino acids. The CDR3 is CASSQVGTGEDEQYV. The CDR3 DNA is TGTGCCAGCAGCCAAGTGGGGACAGGGGAAGACGAGCAGTACGTC.

V usage is TRBV28 and J usage is TRBJ2-2; 10 bases are a match to TRBD2. The trim removed 5 bases at V and 5 bases at J, leaving 5 bases unmatched. This CDR3 contains 15 residues. CDR1 MDHEN and CDR2 SYDVKM come from the germline V gene. CDR3 region: CASSRAGGQTGELFF. In DNA form, the CDR3 reads TGTGCCAGCAGTAGAGCGGGGGGGCAAACCGGGGAGCTGTTTTTT.